A selection of T cell receptor beta chains follows, all from one sample in a study of cytomegalovirus exposure and HLA in healthy donors. Sequenced by immunoSEQ multiplex PCR; TCRdb stores in-frame clones only, minus some. The top ten hold 2.1% of the sample, which has some 150,000 clones, about 72% seen once. The specimen was PBMCs. These receptors all stem from a man aged 40-50 years in good health and CMV-seronegative. CDR3s include the opening cysteine and the closing phenylalanine or tryptophan.

J	V	CDR3
TRBJ1-1	TRBV6-5	CASKPRGNTEAFF
TRBJ2-3	TRBV6-5	CASTLAGRSTDTQYF
TRBJ1-1	TRBV5-1	CASSAVEGGSAFF
TRBJ2-2	TRBV4-3	CASSHRQVSTGELFF
TRBJ2-5	TRBV6-5	CASSYSTGGTETQYF
TRBJ1-5	TRBV6-1	CASDLDSNQPQHF
TRBJ1-3	TRBV7-2	CASSRTGYSGNTIYF
TRBJ2-5	TRBV6-6	CASSYVREERETQYF
TRBJ1-4	TRBV28	CASRGGSMGEKLFF
TRBJ1-1	TRBV5-1	CASGLQANPEAFF
TRBJ2-1	TRBV6-5	CASSYLAGGSYEQFF
TRBJ2-7	TRBV11-1	CASKDGRGQTTYEQYF
TRBJ2-7	TRBV4-3	CASSPRAGMRYEQYF
TRBJ2-7	TRBV7-2	CASSSPRRLAGGEQYF
TRBJ1-4	TRBV11-2	CASRRQQEEKLFF
TRBJ2-6	TRBV5-1	CASSPLGGLSGANVLTF
TRBJ1-3	TRBV7-6	CASSLAQRASGNTIYF
TRBJ2-7	TRBV5-1	CASSLYGAGAVYEQYF
TRBJ1-6	TRBV21-1	CASRYPGGNYNSPLHF
TRBJ2-7	TRBV7-9	CASSLGERYEQYF
TRBJ2-5	TRBV6-1	CASNRGGQETQYF
TRBJ2-3	TRBV5-4	CASSYGEREITDTQYF
TRBJ1-3	TRBV6-5	CASRPQGIGNTIYF
TRBJ1-2	TRBV11-1	CASSPRTGSDYGYTF
TRBJ2-7	TRBV11-2	CASSSLAASYEQYF
TRBJ1-1	TRBV6-1	CASSAPDRGNTEAFF
TRBJ2-5	TRBV5-4	CASSLVGREGGAQYF
TRBJ1-6	TRBV2	CASSVDRGQNNSPLHF
TRBJ2-7	TRBV6-5	CASSWTGHQYEQYF
TRBJ2-1	TRBV4-1	CASTRSAGRRSEQFF
TRBJ1-1	TRBV10-3	CAIRGGLNTEAFF
TRBJ2-7	TRBV30	CAWSVVSWSFDEQYF
TRBJ1-1	TRBV6-5	CASSADRAVTEAFF
TRBJ2-7	TRBV5-4	CASSLEGLAGVDEQYF
TRBJ2-1	TRBV5-4	CASSSSRQWQFF
TRBJ2-3	TRBV29-1	CSAVRGGGTDTQYF
TRBJ2-7	TRBV4-2	CASSQEGGSSYEQYF
TRBJ2-7	TRBV27	CASSPTGPLGSYEQYF
TRBJ2-1	TRBV7-2	CASSQEGSPYNEQFF
TRBJ1-5	TRBV7-8	CASSSWREGAGQPQHF
TRBJ2-3	TRBV4-2	CASSQVSLRDTQYF
TRBJ2-2	TRBV5-1	CASSERNTGELFF
TRBJ1-1	TRBV15	CATSRDGTGSNTEAFF
TRBJ2-7	TRBV5-1	CASSLDRVEQYF